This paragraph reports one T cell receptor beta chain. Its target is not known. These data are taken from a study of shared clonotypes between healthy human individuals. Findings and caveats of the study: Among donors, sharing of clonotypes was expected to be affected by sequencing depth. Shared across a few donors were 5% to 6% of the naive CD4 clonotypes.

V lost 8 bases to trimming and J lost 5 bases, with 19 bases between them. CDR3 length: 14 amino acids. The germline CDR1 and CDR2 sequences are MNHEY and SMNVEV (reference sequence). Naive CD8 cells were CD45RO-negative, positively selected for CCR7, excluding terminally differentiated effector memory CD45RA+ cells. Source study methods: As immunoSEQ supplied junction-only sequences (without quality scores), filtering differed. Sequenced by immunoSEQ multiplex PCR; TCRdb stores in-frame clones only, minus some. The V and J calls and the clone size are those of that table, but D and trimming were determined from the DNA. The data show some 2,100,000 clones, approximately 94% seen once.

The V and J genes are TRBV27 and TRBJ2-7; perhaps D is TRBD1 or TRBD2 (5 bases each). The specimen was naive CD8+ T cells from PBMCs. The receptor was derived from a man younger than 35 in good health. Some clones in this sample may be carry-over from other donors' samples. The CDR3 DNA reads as TGTGCCAGCCTTCCCCGGGACCGACCCAACGAGCAGTACTTC. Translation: CASLPRDRPNEQYF.